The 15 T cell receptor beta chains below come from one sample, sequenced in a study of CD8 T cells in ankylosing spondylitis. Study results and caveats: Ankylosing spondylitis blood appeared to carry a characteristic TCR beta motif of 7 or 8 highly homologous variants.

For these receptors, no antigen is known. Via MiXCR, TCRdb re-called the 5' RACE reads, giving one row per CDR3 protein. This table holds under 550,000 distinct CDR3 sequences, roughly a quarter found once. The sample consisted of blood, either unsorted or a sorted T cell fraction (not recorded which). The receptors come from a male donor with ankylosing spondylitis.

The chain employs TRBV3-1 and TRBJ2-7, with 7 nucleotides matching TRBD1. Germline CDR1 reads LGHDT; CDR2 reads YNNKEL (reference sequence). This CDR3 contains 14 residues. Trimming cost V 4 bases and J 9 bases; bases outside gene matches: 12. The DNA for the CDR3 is TGTGCCAGCAGCCCGGGACAGTTAGGGATCGGGCAGTACTTC. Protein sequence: CASSPGQLGIGQYF.

The chain's CDR3 is CASSPQRTGRYEQYF. The CDR3 DNA is TGTGCCAGCAGCCCCCAGAGGACAGGGCGCTACGAGCAGTACTTC. The rearrangement joins TRBV27 to TRBJ2-7; TRBD1 matches at 8 bases. CDR1 MNHEY and CDR2 SMNVEV come from the germline V gene (reference sequence). The length of the CDR3 is 15 residues. V shed 6 bases and J 3 bases; nucleotides not matched to a gene: 10.

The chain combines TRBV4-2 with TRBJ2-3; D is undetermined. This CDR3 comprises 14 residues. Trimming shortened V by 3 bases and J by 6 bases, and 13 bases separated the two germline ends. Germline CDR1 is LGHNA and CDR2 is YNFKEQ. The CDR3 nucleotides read TGTGCCAGCAGCCACCGTCTGGGCGCGGATACGCAGTATTTT. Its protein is CASSHRLGADTQYF.

The CDR3 loop is CASSEQGGTTEAFF. CDR3 in DNA: TGTGCCAGCAGTGAACAAGGCGGGACCACTGAAGCTTTCTTT. The V and J genes are TRBV6-1 and TRBJ1-1, with D tentatively TRBD1 (5 bases). The CDR3 covers 14 residues. Trimming stripped 2 bases from V and 4 bases from J, with 11 bases between. Per germline, CDR1 MNHNS and CDR2 SASEGT.

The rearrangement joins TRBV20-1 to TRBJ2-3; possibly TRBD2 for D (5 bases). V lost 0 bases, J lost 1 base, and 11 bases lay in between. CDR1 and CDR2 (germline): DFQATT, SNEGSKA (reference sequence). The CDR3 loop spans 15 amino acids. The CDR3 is CSAREHGGGTDTQYF. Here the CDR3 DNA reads TGCAGTGCTAGAGAACACGGAGGAGGCACAGATACGCAGTATTTT.

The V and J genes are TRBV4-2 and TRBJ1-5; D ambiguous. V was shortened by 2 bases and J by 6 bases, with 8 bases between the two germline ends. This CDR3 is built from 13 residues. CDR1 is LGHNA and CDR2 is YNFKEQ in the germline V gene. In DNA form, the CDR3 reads TGTGCCAGCAGCCAATCAAGGGTTCAGCCCCAGCATTTT. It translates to CASSQSRVQPQHF.

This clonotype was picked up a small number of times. DNA for the CDR3: TGTGCCATCAGTAGACAAGGGACAGCGAACTCTGGGGCCAACGTCCTGACTTTC. This codes for CAISRQGTANSGANVLTF. The genes are TRBV10-3 and TRBJ2-6, with TRBD1 matching over 7 bases. Germline V gene lookup returns CDR1 ENHRY and CDR2 SYGVKD. With V trimmed by 5 bases and J by 0 bases, 10 bases remained unmatched. This CDR3 region has 18 residues.

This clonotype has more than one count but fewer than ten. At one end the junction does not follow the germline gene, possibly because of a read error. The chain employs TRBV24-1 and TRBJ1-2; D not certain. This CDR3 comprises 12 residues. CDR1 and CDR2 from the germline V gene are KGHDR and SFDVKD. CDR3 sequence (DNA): TGTGCCACCAGTGATTTGGATCGTTTTCTCGTCTTC. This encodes CATSDLDRFLVF.

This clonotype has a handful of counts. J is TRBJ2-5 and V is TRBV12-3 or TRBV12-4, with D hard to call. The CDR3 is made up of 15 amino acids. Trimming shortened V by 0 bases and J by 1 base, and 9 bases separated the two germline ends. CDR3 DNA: TGTGCCAGCAGTTTAGCGATAACGTTCCAAGAGACCCAGTACTTC. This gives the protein CASSLAITFQETQYF.

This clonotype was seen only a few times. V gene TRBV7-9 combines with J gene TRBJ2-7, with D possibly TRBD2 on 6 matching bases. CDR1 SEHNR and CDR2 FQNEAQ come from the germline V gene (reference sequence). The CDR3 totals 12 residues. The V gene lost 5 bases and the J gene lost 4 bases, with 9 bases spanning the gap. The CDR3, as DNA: TGTGCCAGCAGCCGACTAGGGTACGAGCAGTACTTC. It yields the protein CASSRLGYEQYF.

The CDR3 nucleotides are TGTGCCGGAGAGAACACGGGATCTAGTGAGCAGTTCTTC. Protein product: CAGENTGSSEQFF. The chain links TRBV7-6 to TRBJ2-1; possible D gene TRBD2, 5 bases. Per germline, CDR1 SGHVS and CDR2 FNYEAQ. Trimming shortened V by 11 bases and J by 9 bases, and 20 bases separated the two germline ends. This CDR3 has 13 amino acids. Looking up the rest from reference TRBV7-6 and TRBJ2-1 gives the full variable domain: GAGVSQSPRYKVTKRGQDVALRCDPISGHVSLYWYRQALGQGPEFLTYFNYEAQQDKSGLPNDRFSAERPEGSISTLTIQRTEQRDSAMYRCAGENTGSSEQFFGPGTRLTVL.

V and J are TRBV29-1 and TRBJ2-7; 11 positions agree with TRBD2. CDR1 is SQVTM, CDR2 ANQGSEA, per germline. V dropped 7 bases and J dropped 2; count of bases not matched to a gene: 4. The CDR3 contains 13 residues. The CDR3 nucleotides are TGCAGCGCTGGGACTAGCGGACCCTACGAGCAGTACTTC. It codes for CSAGTSGPYEQYF.

In DNA form, the CDR3 reads TGTGCCACCAGTGATTGGACTAGCGGGGCCTACAATGAGCAGTTCTTC. Translating gives CATSDWTSGAYNEQFF. The chain links TRBV24-1 to TRBJ2-1; 12 nucleotides agree with TRBD2. The CDR3 is 16 amino acids. V was clipped by 2 bases and J by 2 bases; unmatched bases: 0. The germline CDR1 and CDR2 sequences are KGHDR and SFDVKD.

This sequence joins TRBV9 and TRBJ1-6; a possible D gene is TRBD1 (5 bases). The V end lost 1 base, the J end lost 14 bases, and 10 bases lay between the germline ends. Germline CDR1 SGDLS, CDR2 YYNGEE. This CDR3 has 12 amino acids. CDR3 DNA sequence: TGTGCCAGCAGCGTACCGAGGGGCACCCTCCACTTT. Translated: CASSVPRGTLHF.

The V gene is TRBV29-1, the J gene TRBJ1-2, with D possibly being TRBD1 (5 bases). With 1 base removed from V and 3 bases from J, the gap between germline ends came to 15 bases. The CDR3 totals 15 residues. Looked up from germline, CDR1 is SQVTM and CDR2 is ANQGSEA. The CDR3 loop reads CSVEGDQERDYGYTF. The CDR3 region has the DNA TGCAGCGTTGAAGGGGACCAAGAAAGGGACTATGGCTACACCTTC.